This T cell receptor beta chain was sequenced in a study of shared clonotypes between healthy human individuals. This CDR3 has 15 amino acids. Between the trimmed V and J ends, which lost 0 bases and 10 bases, there was a span of 13 bases. CDR1 SEHNR and CDR2 FQNEAQ come from the germline V gene (reference sequence). The repertoire was sequenced with immunoSEQ multiplex PCR; TCRdb's copy has only in-frame clones and lacks some. In the table there are 190,000 or so clones, about 93% of which are singletons. Sequencing was done on a sample of naive CD4+ T cells sorted from blood. Indicated subset: CD45RA+ positively selected. The receptor was derived from a woman aged 25 to 39 in good health. The gene calls are TRBV7-9 and TRBJ1-6; D is unclear. The CDR3: CASSLAEGAQSPLHF. In DNA form, the CDR3 reads TGTGCCAGCAGCTTAGCGGAGGGCGCGCAGTCACCCCTCCACTTT.